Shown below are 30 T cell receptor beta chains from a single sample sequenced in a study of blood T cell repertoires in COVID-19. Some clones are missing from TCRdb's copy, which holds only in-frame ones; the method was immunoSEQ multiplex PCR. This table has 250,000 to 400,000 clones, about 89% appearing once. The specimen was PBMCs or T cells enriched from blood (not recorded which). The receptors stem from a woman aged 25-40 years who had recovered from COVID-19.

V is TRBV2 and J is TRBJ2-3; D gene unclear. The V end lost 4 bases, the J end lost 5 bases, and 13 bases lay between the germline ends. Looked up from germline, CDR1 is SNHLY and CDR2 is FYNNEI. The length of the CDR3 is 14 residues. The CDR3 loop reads CASSGSPHGDTQYF. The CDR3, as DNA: TGTGCCAGCAGTGGGTCTCCGCACGGAGATACGCAGTATTTT.

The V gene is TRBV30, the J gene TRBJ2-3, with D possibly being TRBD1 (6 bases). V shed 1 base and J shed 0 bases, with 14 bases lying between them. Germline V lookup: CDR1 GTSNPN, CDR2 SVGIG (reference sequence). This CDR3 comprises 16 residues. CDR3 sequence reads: CAWSDGQSLSTDTQYF. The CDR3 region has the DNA TGTGCCTGGAGTGATGGACAGTCCCTTAGCACAGATACGCAGTATTTT.

The CDR3 here is CASSPHAGQGRTNEKLFF. The DNA of the CDR3 is TGTGCCAGCAGCCCGCACGCGGGACAGGGGAGGACTAATGAAAAACTGTTTTTT. The chain couples TRBV5-4 to TRBJ1-4, with 10 bases matching TRBD1. Unmatched junction bases numbered 11, after V lost 4 bases and J lost 2 bases. The germline V gene encodes CDR1 SGHNT and CDR2 YYREEE (reference sequence). The CDR3 extends over 18 amino acids.

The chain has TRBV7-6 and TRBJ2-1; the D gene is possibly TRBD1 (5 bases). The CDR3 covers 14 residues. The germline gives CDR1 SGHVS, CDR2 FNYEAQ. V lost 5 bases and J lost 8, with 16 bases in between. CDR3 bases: TGTGCCAGCAGCCCGAGTGCAGGGATACATGAGCAGTTCTTC. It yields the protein CASSPSAGIHEQFF.

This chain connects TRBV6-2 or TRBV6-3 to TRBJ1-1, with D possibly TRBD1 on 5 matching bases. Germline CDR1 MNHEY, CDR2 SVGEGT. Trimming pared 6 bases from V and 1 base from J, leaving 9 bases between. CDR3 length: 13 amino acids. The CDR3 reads CASSRDRNTEAFF. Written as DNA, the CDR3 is TGTGCCAGCAGCAGAGACAGGAACACTGAAGCTTTCTTT.

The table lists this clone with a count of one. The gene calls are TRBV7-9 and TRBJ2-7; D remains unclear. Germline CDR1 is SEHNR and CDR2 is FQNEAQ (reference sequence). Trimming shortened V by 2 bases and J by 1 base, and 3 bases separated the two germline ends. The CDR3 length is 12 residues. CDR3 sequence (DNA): TGTGCCAGCAGCTTAACTTCCTACGAGCAGTACTTC. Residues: CASSLTSYEQYF.

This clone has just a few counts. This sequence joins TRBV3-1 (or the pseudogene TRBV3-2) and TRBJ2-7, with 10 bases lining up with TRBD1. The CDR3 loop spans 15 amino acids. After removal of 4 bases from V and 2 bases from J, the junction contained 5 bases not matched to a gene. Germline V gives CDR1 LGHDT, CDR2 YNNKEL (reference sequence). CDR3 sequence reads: CASSPGTGVAYEQYF. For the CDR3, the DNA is TGTGCCAGCAGCCCCGGGACAGGGGTAGCCTACGAGCAGTACTTC.

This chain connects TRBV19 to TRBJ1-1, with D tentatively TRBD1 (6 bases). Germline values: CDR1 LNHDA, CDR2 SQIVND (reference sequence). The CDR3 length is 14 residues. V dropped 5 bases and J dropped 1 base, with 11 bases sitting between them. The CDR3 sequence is CASSHGTTNTEAFF. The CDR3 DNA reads TGTGCCAGTAGTCACGGGACAACGAACACTGAAGCTTTCTTT.

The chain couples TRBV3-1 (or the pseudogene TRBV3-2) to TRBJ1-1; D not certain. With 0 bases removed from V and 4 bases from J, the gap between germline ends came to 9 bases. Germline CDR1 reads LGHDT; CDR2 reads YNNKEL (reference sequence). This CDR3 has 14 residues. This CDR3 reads CASSQDARGTEAFF. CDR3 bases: TGTGCCAGCAGCCAAGATGCCCGCGGCACTGAAGCTTTCTTT.

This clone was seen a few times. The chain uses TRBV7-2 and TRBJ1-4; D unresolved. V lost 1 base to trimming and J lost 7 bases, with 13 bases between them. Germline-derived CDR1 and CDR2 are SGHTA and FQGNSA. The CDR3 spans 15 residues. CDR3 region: CASSLGGGNGEKLFF. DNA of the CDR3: TGTGCCAGCAGCTTAGGGGGAGGGAATGGTGAAAAACTGTTTTTT. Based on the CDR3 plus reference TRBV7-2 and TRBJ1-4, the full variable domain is GAGVSQSPSNKVTEKGKDVELRCDPISGHTALYWYRQSLGQGLEFLIYFQGNSAPDKSGLPSDRFSAERTGGSVSTLTIQRTQQEDSAVYLCASSLGGGNGEKLFFGSGTQLSVL.

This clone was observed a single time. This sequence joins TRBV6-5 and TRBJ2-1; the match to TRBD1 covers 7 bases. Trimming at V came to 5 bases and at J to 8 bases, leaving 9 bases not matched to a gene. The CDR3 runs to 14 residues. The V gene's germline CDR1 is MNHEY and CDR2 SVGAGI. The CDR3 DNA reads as TGTGCCAGCAGTCCCCGACAGGGTTCGGATGAGCAGTTCTTC. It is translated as CASSPRQGSDEQFF.

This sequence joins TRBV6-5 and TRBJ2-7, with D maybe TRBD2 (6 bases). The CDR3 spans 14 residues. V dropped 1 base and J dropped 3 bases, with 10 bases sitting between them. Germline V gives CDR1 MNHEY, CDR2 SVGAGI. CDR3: CASSYYGGNYEQYF. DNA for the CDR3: TGTGCCAGCAGTTACTACGGAGGGAACTACGAGCAGTACTTC.

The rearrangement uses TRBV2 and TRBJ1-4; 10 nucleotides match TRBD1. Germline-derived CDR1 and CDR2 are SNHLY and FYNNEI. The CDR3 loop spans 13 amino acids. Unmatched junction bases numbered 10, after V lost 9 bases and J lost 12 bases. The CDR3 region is CASSRTGTGELFF. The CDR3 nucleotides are TGTGCCAGTAGCAGGACCGGGACAGGGGAACTGTTTTTT.

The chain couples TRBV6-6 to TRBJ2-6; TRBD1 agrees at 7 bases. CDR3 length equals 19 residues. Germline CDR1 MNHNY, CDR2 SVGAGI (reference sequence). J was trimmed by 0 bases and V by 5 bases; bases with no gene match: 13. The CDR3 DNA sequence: TGTGCCAGCAGTCTCCGAGGGGGCTTCCAGCCCTCTGGGGCCAACGTCCTGACTTTC. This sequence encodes CASSLRGGFQPSGANVLTF.

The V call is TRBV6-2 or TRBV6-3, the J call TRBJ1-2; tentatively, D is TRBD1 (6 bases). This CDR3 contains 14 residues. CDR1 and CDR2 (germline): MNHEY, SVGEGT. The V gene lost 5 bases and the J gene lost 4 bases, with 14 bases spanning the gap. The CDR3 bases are TGTGCCAGCAGTAGATTGGGACAAATCTATGGCTACACCTTC. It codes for CASSRLGQIYGYTF.

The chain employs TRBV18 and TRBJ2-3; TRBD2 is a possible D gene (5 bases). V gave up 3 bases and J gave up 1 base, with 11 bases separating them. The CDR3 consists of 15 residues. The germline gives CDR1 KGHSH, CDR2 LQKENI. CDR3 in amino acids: CASSPSVGGTDTQYF. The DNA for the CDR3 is TGTGCCAGCTCACCCTCGGTCGGGGGCACAGATACGCAGTATTTT.

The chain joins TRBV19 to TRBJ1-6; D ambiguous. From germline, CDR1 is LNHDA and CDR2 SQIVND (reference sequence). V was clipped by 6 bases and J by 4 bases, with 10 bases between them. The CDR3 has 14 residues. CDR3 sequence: CASSLPGYNSPLHF. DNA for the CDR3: TGTGCCAGTAGCCTCCCAGGTTATAATTCACCCCTCCACTTT. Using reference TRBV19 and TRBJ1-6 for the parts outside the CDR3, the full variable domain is DGGITQSPKYLFRKEGQNVTLSCEQNLNHDAMYWYRQDPGQGLRLIYYSQIVNDFQKGDIAEGYSVSREKKESFPLTVTSAQKNPTAFYLCASSLPGYNSPLHFGNGTRLTVT.

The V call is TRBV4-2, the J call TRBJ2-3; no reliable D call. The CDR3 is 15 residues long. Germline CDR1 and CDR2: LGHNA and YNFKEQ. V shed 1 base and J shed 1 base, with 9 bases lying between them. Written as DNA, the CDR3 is TGTGCCAGCAGCCAAGGTAGCAGTCGCACAGATACGCAGTATTTT. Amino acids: CASSQGSSRTDTQYF.

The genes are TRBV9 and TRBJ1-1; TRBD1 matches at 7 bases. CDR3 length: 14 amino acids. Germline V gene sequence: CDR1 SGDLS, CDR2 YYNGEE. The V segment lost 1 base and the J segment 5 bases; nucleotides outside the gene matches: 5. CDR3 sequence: CASSVQGDGTEAFF. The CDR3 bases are TGTGCCAGCAGCGTACAGGGGGACGGGACTGAAGCTTTCTTT.

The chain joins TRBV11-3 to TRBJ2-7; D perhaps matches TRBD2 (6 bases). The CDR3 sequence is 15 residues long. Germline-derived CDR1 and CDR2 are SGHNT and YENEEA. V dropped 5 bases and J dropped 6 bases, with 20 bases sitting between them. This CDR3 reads CASSLRQMRGPEQYF. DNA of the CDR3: TGTGCCAGCAGCCTCCGACAGATGCGGGGCCCCGAGCAGTACTTC.

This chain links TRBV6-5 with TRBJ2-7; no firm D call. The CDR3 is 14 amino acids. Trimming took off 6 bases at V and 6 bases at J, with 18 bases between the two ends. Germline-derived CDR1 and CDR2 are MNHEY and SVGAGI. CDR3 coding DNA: TGTGCCAGCAGCTTACATCCATACAGCTCCGAGCAGTACTTC. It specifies CASSLHPYSSEQYF.

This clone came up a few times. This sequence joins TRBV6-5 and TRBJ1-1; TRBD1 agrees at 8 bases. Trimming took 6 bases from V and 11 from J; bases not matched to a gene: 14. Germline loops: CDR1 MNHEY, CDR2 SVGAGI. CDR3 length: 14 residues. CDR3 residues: CASRANDRGQVAFF. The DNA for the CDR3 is TGTGCCAGCAGAGCAAACGACAGGGGTCAAGTGGCTTTCTTT.

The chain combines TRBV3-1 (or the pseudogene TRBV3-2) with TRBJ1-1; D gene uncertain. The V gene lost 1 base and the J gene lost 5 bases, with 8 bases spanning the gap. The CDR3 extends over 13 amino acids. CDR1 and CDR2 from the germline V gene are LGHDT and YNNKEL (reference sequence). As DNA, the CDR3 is TGTGCCAGCAGCCAAGTAACGGAGACTGAAGCTTTCTTT. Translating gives CASSQVTETEAFF.

The CDR3 DNA reads as TGTGCCAGCAGCGTAGACCCCGGTCAGAACACCGGGGAGCTGTTTTTT. It is translated as CASSVDPGQNTGELFF. This chain joins TRBV9 and TRBJ2-2, with D hard to call. Germline V lookup: CDR1 SGDLS, CDR2 YYNGEE. V was clipped by 0 bases and J by 1 base, with 10 bases between them. The CDR3 covers 16 residues.

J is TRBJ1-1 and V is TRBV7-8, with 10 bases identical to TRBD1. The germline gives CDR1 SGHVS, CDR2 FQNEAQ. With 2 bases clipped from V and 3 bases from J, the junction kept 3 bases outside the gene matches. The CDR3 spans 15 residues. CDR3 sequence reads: CASSLQTGGHTEAFF. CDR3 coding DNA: TGTGCCAGCAGCTTACAGACAGGGGGCCACACTGAAGCTTTCTTT. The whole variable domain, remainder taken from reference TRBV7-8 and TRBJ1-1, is GAGVSQSPRYKVAKRGQDVALRCDPISGHVSLFWYQQALGQGPEFLTYFQNEAQLDKSGLPSDRFFAERPEGSVSTLKIQRTQQEDSAVYLCASSLQTGGHTEAFFGQGTRLTVV.

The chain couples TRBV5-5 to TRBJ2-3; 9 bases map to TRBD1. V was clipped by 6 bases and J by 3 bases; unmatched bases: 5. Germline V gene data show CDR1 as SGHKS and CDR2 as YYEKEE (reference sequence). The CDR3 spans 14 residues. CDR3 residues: CASTTTGGTDTQYF. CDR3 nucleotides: TGTGCCAGCACCACGACAGGGGGTACAGATACGCAGTATTTT. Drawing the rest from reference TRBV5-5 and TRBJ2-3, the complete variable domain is DAGVTQSPTHLIKTRGQQVTLRCSPISGHKSVSWYQQVLGQGPQFIFQYYEKEERGRGNFPDRFSARQFPNYSSELNVNALLLGDSALYLCASTTTGGTDTQYFGPGTRLTVL.

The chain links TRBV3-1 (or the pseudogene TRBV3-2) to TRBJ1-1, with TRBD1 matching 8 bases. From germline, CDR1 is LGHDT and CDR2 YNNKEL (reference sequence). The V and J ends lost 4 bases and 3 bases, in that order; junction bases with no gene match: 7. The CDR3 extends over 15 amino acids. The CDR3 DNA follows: TGTGCCAGCAGCCTCGCAGGGGGCGCTTACACTGAAGCTTTCTTT. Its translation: CASSLAGGAYTEAFF.

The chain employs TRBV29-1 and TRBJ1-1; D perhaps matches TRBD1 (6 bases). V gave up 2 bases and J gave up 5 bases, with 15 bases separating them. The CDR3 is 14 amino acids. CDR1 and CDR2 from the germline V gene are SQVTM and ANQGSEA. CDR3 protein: CSVEPPRGGTEAFF. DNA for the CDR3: TGCAGCGTTGAACCACCTAGGGGGGGTACTGAAGCTTTCTTT.

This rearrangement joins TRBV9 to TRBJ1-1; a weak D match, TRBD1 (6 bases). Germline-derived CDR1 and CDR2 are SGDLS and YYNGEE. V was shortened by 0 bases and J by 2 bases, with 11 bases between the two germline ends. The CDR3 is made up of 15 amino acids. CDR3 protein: CASSVAPGANTEAFF. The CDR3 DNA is TGTGCCAGCAGCGTAGCTCCAGGGGCAAACACTGAAGCTTTCTTT.

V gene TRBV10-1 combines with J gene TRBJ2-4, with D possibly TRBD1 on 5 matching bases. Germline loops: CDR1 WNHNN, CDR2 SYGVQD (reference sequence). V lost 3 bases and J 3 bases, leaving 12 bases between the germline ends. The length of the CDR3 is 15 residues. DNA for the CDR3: TGCGCCAGCAGTGACCCAGGGCCCGGCAAAAACATTCAGTACTTC. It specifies CASSDPGPGKNIQYF.